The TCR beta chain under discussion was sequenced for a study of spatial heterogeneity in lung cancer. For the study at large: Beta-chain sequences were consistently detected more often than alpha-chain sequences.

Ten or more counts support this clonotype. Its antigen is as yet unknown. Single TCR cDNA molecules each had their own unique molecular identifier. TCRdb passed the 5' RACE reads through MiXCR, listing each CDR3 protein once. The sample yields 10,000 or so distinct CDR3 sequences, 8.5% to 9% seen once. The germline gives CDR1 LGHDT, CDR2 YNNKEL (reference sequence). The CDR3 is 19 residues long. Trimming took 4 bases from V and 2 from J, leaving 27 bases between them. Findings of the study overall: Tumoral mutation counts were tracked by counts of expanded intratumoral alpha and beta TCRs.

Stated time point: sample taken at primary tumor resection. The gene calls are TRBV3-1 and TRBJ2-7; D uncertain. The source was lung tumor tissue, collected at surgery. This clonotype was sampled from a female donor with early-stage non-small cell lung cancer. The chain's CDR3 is CASSPSRTGPGSWAYEQYF. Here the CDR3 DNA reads TGTGCCAGCAGCCCTTCGCGGACCGGCCCGGGCTCATGGGCCTACGAGCAGTACTTC.